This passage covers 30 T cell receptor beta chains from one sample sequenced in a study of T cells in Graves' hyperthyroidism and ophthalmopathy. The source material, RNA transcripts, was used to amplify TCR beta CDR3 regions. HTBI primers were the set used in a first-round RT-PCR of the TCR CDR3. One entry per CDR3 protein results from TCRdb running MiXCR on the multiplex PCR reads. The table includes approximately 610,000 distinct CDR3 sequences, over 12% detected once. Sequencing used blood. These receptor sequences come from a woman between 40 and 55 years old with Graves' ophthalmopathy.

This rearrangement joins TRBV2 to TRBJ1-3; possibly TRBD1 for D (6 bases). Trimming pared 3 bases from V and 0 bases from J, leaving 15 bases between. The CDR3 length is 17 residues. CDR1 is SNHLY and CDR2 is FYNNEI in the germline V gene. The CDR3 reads CASSDPTGPYSGNTIYF. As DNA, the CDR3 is TGTGCCAGCAGTGATCCCACAGGGCCGTACTCTGGAAACACCATATATTTT.

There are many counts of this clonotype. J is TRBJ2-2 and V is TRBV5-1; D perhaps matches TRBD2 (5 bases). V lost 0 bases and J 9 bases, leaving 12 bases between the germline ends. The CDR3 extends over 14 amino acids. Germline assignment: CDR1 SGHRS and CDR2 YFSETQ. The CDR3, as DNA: TGCGCCAGCAGCTTGGATGGGAGAAACCGGGAGCTGTTTTTT. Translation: CASSLDGRNRELFF.

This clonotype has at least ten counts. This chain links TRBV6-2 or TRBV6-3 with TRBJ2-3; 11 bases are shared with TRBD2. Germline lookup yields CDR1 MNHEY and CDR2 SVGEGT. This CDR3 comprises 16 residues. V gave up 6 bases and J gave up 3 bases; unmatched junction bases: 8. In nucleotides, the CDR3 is TGTGCCAGCAGGACCCCTAGCGGGAGGTCGACAGATACGCAGTATTTT. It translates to CASRTPSGRSTDTQYF.

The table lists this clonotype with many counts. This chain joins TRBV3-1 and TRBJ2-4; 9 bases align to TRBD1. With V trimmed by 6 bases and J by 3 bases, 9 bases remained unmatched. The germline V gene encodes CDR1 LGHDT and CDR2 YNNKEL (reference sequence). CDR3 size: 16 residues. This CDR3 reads CASSSTGGAGKNIQYF. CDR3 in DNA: TGTGCCAGCAGTTCCACAGGGGGCGCTGGCAAAAACATTCAGTACTTC.

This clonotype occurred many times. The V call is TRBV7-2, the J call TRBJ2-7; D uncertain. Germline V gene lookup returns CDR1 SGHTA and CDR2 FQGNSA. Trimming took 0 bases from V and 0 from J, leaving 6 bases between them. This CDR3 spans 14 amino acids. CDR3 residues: CASSLARDSYEQYF. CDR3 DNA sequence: TGTGCCAGCAGCTTAGCGCGAGACTCCTACGAGCAGTACTTC.

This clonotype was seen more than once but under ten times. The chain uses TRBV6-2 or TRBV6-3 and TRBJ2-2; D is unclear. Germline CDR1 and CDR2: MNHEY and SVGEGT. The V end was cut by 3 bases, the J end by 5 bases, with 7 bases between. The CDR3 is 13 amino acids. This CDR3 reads CASSYMETGELFF. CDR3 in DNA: TGTGCCAGCAGTTATATGGAAACCGGGGAGCTGTTTTTT.

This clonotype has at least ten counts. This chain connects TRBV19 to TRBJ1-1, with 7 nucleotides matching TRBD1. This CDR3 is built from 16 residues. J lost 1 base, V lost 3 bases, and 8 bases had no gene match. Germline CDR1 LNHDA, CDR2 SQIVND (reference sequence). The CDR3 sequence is CASSIETGKGNTEAFF. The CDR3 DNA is TGTGCCAGTAGTATCGAGACAGGGAAGGGGAACACTGAAGCTTTCTTT.

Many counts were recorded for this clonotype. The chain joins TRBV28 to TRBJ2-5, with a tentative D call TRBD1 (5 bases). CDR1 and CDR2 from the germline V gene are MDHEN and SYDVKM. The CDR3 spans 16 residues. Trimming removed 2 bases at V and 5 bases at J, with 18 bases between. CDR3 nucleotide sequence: TGTGCCAGCAGTTTAAGGGTGGGGCTAGTACAGGAGACCCAGTACTTC. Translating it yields CASSLRVGLVQETQYF.

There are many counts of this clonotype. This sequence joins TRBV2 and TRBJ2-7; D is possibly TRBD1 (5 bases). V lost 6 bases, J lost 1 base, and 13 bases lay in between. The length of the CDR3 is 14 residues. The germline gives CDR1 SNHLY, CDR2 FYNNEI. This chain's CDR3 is CASSAGSLSYEQYF. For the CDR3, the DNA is TGTGCCAGCAGCGCAGGGTCCCTATCCTACGAGCAGTACTTC.

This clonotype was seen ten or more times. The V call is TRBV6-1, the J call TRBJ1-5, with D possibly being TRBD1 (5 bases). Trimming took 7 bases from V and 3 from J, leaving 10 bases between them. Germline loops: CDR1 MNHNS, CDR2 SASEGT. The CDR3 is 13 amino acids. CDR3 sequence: CASNRQINQPQHF. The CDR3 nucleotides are TGTGCCAGCAATAGACAGATCAATCAGCCCCAGCATTTT.

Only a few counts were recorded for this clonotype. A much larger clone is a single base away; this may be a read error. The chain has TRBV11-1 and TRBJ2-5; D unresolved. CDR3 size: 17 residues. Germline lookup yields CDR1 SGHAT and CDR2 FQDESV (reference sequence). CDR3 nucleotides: TGTTCCAGCAGCTTATCGTATCGTGACCTACATCAAGAGACCCAGTACTTC. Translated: CSSSLSYRDLHQETQYF.

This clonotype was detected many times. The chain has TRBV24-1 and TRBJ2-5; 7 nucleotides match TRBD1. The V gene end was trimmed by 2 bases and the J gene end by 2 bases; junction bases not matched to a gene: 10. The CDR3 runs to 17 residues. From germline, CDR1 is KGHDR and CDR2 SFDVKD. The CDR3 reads CATSDSGQFKGQETQYF. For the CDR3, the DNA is TGTGCCACCAGTGATTCGGGACAGTTCAAGGGGCAAGAGACCCAGTACTTC.

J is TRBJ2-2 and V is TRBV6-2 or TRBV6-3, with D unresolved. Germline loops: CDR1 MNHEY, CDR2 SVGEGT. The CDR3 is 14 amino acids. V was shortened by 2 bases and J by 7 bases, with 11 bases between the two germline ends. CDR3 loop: CASSYAKGNGELFF. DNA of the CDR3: TGTGCCAGCAGTTACGCGAAAGGGAACGGGGAGCTGTTTTTT.

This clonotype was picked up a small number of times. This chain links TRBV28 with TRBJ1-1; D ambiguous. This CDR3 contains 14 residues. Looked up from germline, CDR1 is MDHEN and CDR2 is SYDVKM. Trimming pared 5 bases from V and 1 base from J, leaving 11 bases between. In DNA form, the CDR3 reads TGTGCCAGCAGTGCCTCGTTCTCGAACACTGAAGCTTTCTTT. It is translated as CASSASFSNTEAFF.

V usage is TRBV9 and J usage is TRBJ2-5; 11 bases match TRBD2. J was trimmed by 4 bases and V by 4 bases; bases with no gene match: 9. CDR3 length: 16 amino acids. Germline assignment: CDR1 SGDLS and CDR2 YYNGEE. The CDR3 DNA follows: TGTGCCAGCAGCCCGTGGGGACTAGCGGAGGCAGAGACCCAGTACTTC. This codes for CASSPWGLAEAETQYF.

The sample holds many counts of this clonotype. Here the CDR3 DNA reads TGTGCCAGCAGGGTAGGCGGCCTCGGGGGCATCTATGGCTACACCTTC. Translation: CASRVGGLGGIYGYTF. The chain has TRBV12-3 or TRBV12-4 and TRBJ1-2; D may be TRBD1 (6 bases). V was clipped by 6 bases and J by 4 bases, with 21 bases between them. The CDR3 extends over 16 amino acids.

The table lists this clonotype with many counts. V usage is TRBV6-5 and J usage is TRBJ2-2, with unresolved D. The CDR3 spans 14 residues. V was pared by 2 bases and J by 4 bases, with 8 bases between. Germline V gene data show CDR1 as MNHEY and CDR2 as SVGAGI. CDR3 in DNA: TGTGCCAGCAGTTACGGCGCAGGCACCGGGGAGCTGTTTTTT. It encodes CASSYGAGTGELFF.

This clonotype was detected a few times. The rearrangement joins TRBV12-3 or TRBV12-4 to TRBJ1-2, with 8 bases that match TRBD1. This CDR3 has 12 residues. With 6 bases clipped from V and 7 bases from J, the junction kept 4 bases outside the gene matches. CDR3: CASSGQGAGYTF. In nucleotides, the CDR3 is TGTGCCAGCAGCGGACAGGGCGCTGGCTACACCTTC.

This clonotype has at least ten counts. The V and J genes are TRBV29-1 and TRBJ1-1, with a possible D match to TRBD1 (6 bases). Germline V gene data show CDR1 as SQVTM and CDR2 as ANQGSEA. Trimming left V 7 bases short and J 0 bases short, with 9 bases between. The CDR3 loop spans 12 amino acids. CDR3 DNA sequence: TGCAGCGCGGACAGATTGAACACTGAAGCTTTCTTT. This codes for CSADRLNTEAFF.

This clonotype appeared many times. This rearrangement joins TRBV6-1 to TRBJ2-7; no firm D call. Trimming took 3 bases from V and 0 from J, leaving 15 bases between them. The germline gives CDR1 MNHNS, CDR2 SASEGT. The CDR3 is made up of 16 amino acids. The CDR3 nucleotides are TGTGCCAGCAGTGACCCACTTAACTGGAGCTCCTACGAGCAGTACTTC. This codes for CASSDPLNWSSYEQYF.

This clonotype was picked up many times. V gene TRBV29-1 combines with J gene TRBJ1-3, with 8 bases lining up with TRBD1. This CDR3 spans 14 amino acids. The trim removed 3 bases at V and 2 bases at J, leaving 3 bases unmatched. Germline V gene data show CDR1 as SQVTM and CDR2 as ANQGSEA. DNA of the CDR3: TGCAGCGTTGACCCGACAGGGGCTGGAAACACCATATATTTT. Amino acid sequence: CSVDPTGAGNTIYF.

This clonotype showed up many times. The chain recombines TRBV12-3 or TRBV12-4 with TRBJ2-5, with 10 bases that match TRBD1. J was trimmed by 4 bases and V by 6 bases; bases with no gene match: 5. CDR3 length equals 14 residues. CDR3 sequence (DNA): TGTGCCAGCAGGATGACAGGGGGCCTAGAGACCCAGTACTTC. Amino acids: CASRMTGGLETQYF.

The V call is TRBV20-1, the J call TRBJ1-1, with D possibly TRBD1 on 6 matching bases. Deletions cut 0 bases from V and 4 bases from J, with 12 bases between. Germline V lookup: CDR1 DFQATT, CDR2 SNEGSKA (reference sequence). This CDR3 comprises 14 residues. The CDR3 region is CSARDVWGATEAFF. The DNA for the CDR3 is TGCAGTGCTAGAGATGTCTGGGGGGCCACTGAAGCTTTCTTT.

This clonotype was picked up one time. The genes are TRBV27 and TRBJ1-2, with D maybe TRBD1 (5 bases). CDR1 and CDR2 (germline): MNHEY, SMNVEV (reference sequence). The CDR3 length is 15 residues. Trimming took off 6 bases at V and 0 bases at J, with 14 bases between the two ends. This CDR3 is CASRISGGPNYGYTF. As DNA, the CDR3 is TGTGCCAGCAGAATCTCCGGGGGACCTAACTATGGCTACACCTTC.

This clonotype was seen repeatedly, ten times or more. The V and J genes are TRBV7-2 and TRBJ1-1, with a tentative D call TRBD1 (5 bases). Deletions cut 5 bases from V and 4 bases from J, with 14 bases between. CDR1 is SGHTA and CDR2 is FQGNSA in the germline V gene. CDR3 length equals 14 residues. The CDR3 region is CASSPEWGGTEAFF. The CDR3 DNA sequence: TGTGCCAGCAGCCCCGAGTGGGGGGGCACTGAAGCTTTCTTT.

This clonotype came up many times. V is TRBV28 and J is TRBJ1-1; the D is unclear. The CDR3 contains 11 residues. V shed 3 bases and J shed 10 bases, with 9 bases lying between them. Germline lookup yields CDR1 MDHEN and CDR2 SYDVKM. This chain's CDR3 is CASSFSTRAFF. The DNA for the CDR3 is TGTGCCAGCAGTTTCTCTACGAGAGCTTTCTTT.

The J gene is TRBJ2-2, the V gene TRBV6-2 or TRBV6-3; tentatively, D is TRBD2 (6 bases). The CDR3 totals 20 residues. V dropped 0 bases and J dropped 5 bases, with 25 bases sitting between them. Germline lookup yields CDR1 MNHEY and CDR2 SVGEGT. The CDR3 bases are TGTGCCAGCAGTTACTCTCGGATGGGGGGACCATCGACCTTTACCGGGGAGCTGTTTTTT. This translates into CASSYSRMGGPSTFTGELFF.

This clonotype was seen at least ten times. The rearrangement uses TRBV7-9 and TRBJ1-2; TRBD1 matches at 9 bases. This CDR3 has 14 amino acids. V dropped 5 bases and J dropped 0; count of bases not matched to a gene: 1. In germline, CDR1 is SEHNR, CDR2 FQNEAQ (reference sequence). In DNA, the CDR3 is TGTGCCAGCAGCCGGACAGGGGCTAACTATGGCTACACCTTC. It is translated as CASSRTGANYGYTF.

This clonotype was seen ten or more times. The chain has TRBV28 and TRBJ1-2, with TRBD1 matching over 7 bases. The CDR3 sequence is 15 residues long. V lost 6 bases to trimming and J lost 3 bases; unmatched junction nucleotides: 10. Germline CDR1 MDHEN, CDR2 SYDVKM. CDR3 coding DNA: TGTGCCAGCAGATCTTATGAAGGGGGCTACTATGGCTACACCTTC. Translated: CASRSYEGGYYGYTF.

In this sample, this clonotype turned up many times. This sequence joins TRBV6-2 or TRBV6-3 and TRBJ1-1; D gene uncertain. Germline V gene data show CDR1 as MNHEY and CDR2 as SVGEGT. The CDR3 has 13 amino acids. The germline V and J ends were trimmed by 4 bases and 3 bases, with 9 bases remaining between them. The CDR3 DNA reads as TGTGCCAGCAGTTTCTGGGAGGACACTGAAGCTTTCTTT. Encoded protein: CASSFWEDTEAFF.